The present T cell receptor (beta chain) was sequenced within a study of OX40 agonist ivuxolimab in advanced cancers. As regards this clone: Its specificity is unknown.

Study-wide results and caveats: In general, CD8+ T cells held more expanded clones than CD4+ did, on average.

Baseline, cycle 4 day 1, and cycle 7 day 1 were the blood sampling points. V was shortened by 3 bases and J by 4 bases, with 12 bases between the two germline ends. In germline, CDR1 is SGHAT, CDR2 FQNNGV. The CDR3 loop spans 14 amino acids. Only in-frame clones appear in the TCRdb table, and some are missing; sequencing was by immunoSEQ multiplex PCR. The repertoire holds 40,000 to 45,000 clones, with less than 95% as singletons. Here the sequenced sample was CD4+ or CD8+ T cells sorted from blood, taken in a trial of the OX40 agonist ivuxolimab. This chain links TRBV11-2 with TRBJ1-2; no clear D gene. This clonotype originated in an adult with an advanced solid tumor such as melanoma, head and neck, liver or kidney cancer. This chain's CDR3 is CASSFRGNLYGYTF. CDR3 DNA: TGTGCCAGCAGCTTCCGGGGAAACCTCTATGGCTACACCTTC.